Listed below are T cell receptor beta chains from one sample, sequenced in a study of response to subunit inactivated influenza vaccine. TCRdb passed the RT-PCR reads through MiXCR, listing each CDR3 protein once. The sample carries 550,000 to 600,000 distinct CDR3 sequences, about 11% recorded once. Specimen: PBMCs from blood, collected on the day of vaccination. Receptor source: a man aged 50-59 years who received an inactivated influenza vaccine. Both conserved end residues are part of each CDR3. D genes are given only for firm matches. Some rows have no size entry. The others give once, few or many, or a class for an expanded clone.

12	-	TRBV18	TRBJ2-1	-	CASSRTFNEQFF	TGTGCCAGCTCGCGGACCTTCAATGAGCAGTTCTTC
14	-	TRBV7-3	TRBJ1-2	many	CASSSLAGPYGYTF	TGTGCCAGCAGCTCCTTAGCTGGCCCCTATGGCTACACCTTC
10	-	TRBV11-3	TRBJ1-4	few	CASSLGKLFF	TGTGCCAGCAGCTTAGGGAAACTGTTTTTT
14	TRBD1	TRBV3-1	TRBJ2-7	-	CASSQPGQWDEQYF	TGTGCCAGCAGCCAGCCGGGACAGTGGGACGAGCAGTACTTC
15	-	TRBV7-9	TRBJ2-5	few	CASRSPRDLGETQYF	TGTGCCAGCAGATCCCCGAGGGACCTGGGAGAGACCCAGTACTTC
15	-	TRBV5-8	TRBJ2-1	-	CASSFPGLSYNEQFF	TGTGCCAGCAGCTTTCCGGGACTCTCATACAATGAGCAGTTCTTC
13	-	TRBV4-2	TRBJ2-1	-	CASSLAQNNEQFF	TGTGCCAGCAGCCTGGCCCAGAACAATGAGCAGTTCTTC
15	TRBD2	TRBV10-3	TRBJ2-1	-	CAISARGRVDNEQFF	TGTGCCATCAGTGCTCGCGGGAGGGTCGACAATGAGCAGTTCTTC
15	TRBD1	TRBV5-1	TRBJ2-2	many	CASSHTGGNTGELFF	TGCGCCAGCAGCCACACAGGGGGGAACACCGGGGAGCTGTTTTTT
16	TRBD1	TRBV7-6	TRBJ1-2	few	CASSSIPGTDSYGYTF	TGTGCCAGCAGTTCAATACCCGGGACAGACTCGTATGGCTACACCTTC
16	TRBD2	TRBV25-1	TRBJ2-1	few	CASRRRAGGQYNEQFF	TGTGCCAGCAGACGTCGGGCGGGAGGACAGTACAATGAGCAGTTCTTC
14	-	TRBV12-3/TRBV12-4	TRBJ1-3	many	CASSLGGTGNTIYF	TGCGCCAGCAGCTTGGGAGGGACTGGAAACACCATATATTTT
16	TRBD2	TRBV6-5	TRBJ2-3	many	CASSYFGRERTDTQYF	TGTGCCAGCAGTTACTTTGGGCGGGAGAGAACAGATACGCAGTATTTT
11	-	TRBV20-1	TRBJ2-2	few	CQKQGTGELFF	TGCCAAAAACAGGGAACCGGGGAGCTGTTTTTT
14	-	TRBV28	TRBJ2-5	few	CASSSWRDQETQYF	TGTGCCAGCAGTTCTTGGCGGGACCAAGAGACCCAGTACTTC
15	TRBD1	TRBV12-3/TRBV12-4	TRBJ1-2	few	CASSPQGPPDYGYTF	TGTGCCAGCAGTCCACAGGGGCCTCCTGACTATGGCTACACCTTC
14	-	TRBV11-3	TRBJ2-2	-	CASSLDAVTGELFF	TGTGCCAGCAGCTTAGACGCGGTAACCGGGGAGCTGTTTTTT
15	TRBD1	TRBV4-1	TRBJ2-7	-	CASSQAGDSSYEQYF	TGCGCCAGCAGCCAAGCTGGGGACAGCTCCTACGAGCAGTACTTC
14	-	TRBV7-2	TRBJ2-2	-	CASITGLNTGELFF	TGTGCCAGCATCACGGGACTTAACACCGGGGAGCTGTTTTTT
16	TRBD2	TRBV6-5	TRBJ2-7	many	CASSYSTSGSRYEQYF	TGTGCCAGCAGTTACTCGACTAGCGGGAGTAGGTACGAGCAGTACTTC
15	-	TRBV30	TRBJ2-1	few	CAWSWRGLRNSEQFF	TGTGCCTGGAGTTGGAGGGGTCTTCGTAACAGTGAGCAGTTCTTC
15	TRBD2	TRBV7-2	TRBJ2-2	few	CASSRTSGPTGELFF	TGTGCCAGCAGCCGTACTAGCGGACCCACCGGGGAGCTGTTTTTT
15	TRBD2	TRBV12-3/TRBV12-4	TRBJ2-3	-	CASTSTSGRANTQYF	TGTGCCAGCACCTCGACTAGCGGGAGGGCTAATACGCAGTATTTT
15	-	TRBV20-1	TRBJ2-7	few	CSAPYPPSQANEQYF	TGCAGTGCCCCTTATCCACCCTCACAGGCCAACGAGCAGTACTTC
14	-	TRBV24-1	TRBJ1-5	many	CATSGDGTNQPQHF	TGTGCCACCAGTGGTGACGGTACCAATCAGCCCCAGCATTTT
17	TRBD2	TRBV6-2/TRBV6-3	TRBJ2-4	few	CASSRGSGRVGKNIQYF	TGTGCCAGCAGTCGCGGTAGCGGGAGGGTCGGCAAAAACATTCAGTACTTC
14	TRBD1	TRBV10-3	TRBJ2-1	few	CAISGTGGRDEQFF	TGTGCCATCAGCGGGACAGGGGGACGTGATGAGCAGTTCTTC
13	-	TRBV5-6	TRBJ1-2	-	CATSGDAYYGYTF	TGTGCCACCAGCGGCGACGCCTACTATGGCTACACCTTC
15	TRBD2	TRBV12-3/TRBV12-4	TRBJ2-3	few	CASGGGGPSPDTQYF	TGTGCCAGCGGTGGCGGGGGGCCTTCCCCAGATACGCAGTATTTT
16	-	TRBV10-3	TRBJ2-6	many	CAISPGQNSGANVLTF	TGTGCCATCAGCCCTGGACAGAACTCTGGGGCCAACGTCCTGACTTTC
15	TRBD1	TRBV5-8	TRBJ2-2	few	CASSWTGYSTGELFF	TGTGCCAGCAGCTGGACAGGGTATAGCACCGGGGAGCTGTTTTTT
15	-	TRBV20-1	TRBJ2-5	many	CSASIWGQLQETQYF	TGCAGTGCTAGTATTTGGGGGCAACTCCAAGAGACCCAGTACTTC
16	TRBD1	TRBV18	TRBJ2-2	-	CASSPPGTGGTGELFF	TGTGCCAGCTCACCACCTGGGACAGGAGGGACCGGGGAGCTGTTTTTT
17	TRBD1	TRBV14	TRBJ2-5	many	CASSQGQGLRLEETQYF	TGTGCCAGCAGCCAGGGACAGGGACTTAGGTTGGAAGAGACCCAGTACTTC
15	TRBD2	TRBV7-2	TRBJ2-1	few	CASSQMGLADNEQFF	TGTGCCAGCAGCCAAATGGGACTAGCGGACAATGAGCAGTTCTTC
16	TRBD1	TRBV29-1	TRBJ2-3	many	CSSNLLGQGTEDTQYF	TGCAGTTCGAATCTATTAGGACAGGGTACGGAGGATACGCAGTATTTT
16	-	TRBV12-3/TRBV12-4	TRBJ2-3	-	CASSFFPGPSTDTQYF	TGTGCCAGCAGTTTTTTTCCGGGACCTAGCACAGATACGCAGTATTTT
11	-	TRBV2	TRBJ1-6	few	CASSDRSPLHF	TGTGCCAGCAGTGATAGGTCACCCCTCCACTTT
16	-	TRBV4-1	TRBJ1-5	-	CASSQGQVPSNQPQHF	TGCGCCAGCAGCCAAGGACAGGTCCCGAGCAATCAGCCCCAGCATTTT
13	-	TRBV20-1	TRBJ2-7	few	CSAREGSTREQYF	TGCAGTGCTAGAGAAGGGTCCACCAGGGAGCAGTACTTC
13	-	TRBV20-1	TRBJ2-4	many	CSAPEGPKNIQYF	TGCAGTGCCCCCGAGGGCCCCAAAAACATTCAGTACTTC
15	TRBD1	TRBV4-3	TRBJ1-1	-	CASSQAEGASTEAFF	TGCGCCAGCAGCCAAGCTGAGGGGGCTAGCACTGAAGCTTTCTTT
15	TRBD2	TRBV11-2	TRBJ2-7	many	CASSREGGRRLEQYF	TGTGCCAGCAGCCGGGAGGGGGGGAGGCGACTCGAGCAGTACTTC
15	TRBD2	TRBV5-5	TRBJ2-1	many	CASSKLAGGYNEQFF	TGTGCCAGCAGCAAACTAGCGGGGGGGTACAATGAGCAGTTCTTC
12	TRBD2	TRBV5-1	TRBJ2-5	-	CASRGGGGTQYF	TGCGCCAGCAGAGGCGGGGGTGGAACCCAGTACTTC
15	-	TRBV6-2/TRBV6-3	TRBJ2-5	few	CASSYYRTDQETQYF	TGTGCCAGCAGTTACTACCGGACAGACCAAGAGACCCAGTACTTC
17	-	TRBV20-1	TRBJ2-7	-	CSARRGNQAVSHYEQYF	TGCAGTGCTAGAAGAGGGAACCAAGCGGTTTCCCACTACGAGCAGTACTTC
15	TRBD2	TRBV27	TRBJ2-1	-	CASSLSTSGINEQFF	TGTGCCAGCAGTTTGTCGACTAGCGGGATCAATGAGCAGTTCTTC
15	TRBD2	TRBV7-2	TRBJ2-5	few	CASSFGTSAGETQYF	TGTGCCAGCAGCTTCGGGACTAGCGCCGGCGAGACCCAGTACTTC
12	-	TRBV5-4	TRBJ2-1	many	CASSLAPGEQFF	TGTGCCAGCAGCTTGGCACCCGGTGAGCAGTTCTTC
17	TRBD2	TRBV12-3/TRBV12-4	TRBJ2-1	few	CASSLGSGASSYNEQFF	TGTGCCAGCAGTTTAGGGAGCGGGGCGAGCTCCTACAATGAGCAGTTCTTC
14	-	TRBV3-1	TRBJ2-7	few	CASSQEDHSYEQYF	TGTGCCAGCAGCCAAGAGGACCACTCCTACGAGCAGTACTTC
14	-	TRBV5-1	TRBJ2-7	-	CARSLVDGTYEQYF	TGCGCCAGAAGCCTAGTAGACGGAACCTACGAGCAGTACTTC
17	-	TRBV20-1	TRBJ2-1	many	CSARDPAMGNPYNEQFF	TGCAGTGCTAGAGATCCGGCGATGGGCAACCCTTACAATGAGCAGTTCTTC
16	TRBD2	TRBV7-2	TRBJ2-3	-	CASSLARGSGTDTQYF	TGTGCCAGCAGCCTGGCGCGGGGGTCGGGCACAGATACGCAGTATTTT
15	-	TRBV24-1	TRBJ2-5	few	CATSDPPPREETQYF	TGTGCCACCAGTGATCCCCCCCCTCGGGAAGAGACCCAGTACTTC